The 28 T cell receptor beta chains presented below share a single source sample, sequenced in a study of tumor-infiltrating lymphocytes in primary liver carcinoma. From 450 to 550 ng total RNA, TCR beta cDNA was generated with a primer in the constant region. Employing slightly modified ARM-PCR, three nested multiplex PCR rounds were run, and these gave rise to the TCR beta libraries. The opening two PCR rounds, around 9 cycles each, paired TRBV1-TRBV30 forward primers with a C-beta reverse primer. TCRdb processed the multiplex PCR reads anew with MiXCR; each CDR3 protein has one entry. The sample shows about 100,000 distinct CDR3 sequences, about 63% of them seen only once. Unsorted bulk tissue (about 18-30 mg) underwent RNA and DNA co-extraction. Sequenced material: liver tumor tissue from sampling region 2. Subset: tumor region T2, inferior pole. The receptors originated from a woman aged 55-69 years with primary liver carcinoma and hepatitis B virus infection.

To note about this clonotype: A much bigger clone sits one base away, suggesting this may be a read error. The chain links TRBV5-1 to TRBJ2-7; unclear D gene. V dropped 4 bases and J dropped 5 bases, with 16 bases sitting between them. CDR1 and CDR2 (germline): SGHRS, YFSETQ. This CDR3 spans 14 amino acids. The CDR3 coding sequence is TGCGCCAGCAGCGTACATGGGTCTCAGGACGAGCAGTACTTC. It yields the protein CASSVHGSQDEQYF.

A note on this clonotype: As the CDR3 is not closed by the conserved phenylalanine or tryptophan, this likely results from a read error. The CDR3 region has the DNA TGCGCCAGCAGCTTAGAGTCCAAGGGGACCCAGTACTTA. Translation: CASSLESKGTQYL. The J gene is TRBJ2-5, the V gene TRBV11-2; D unresolved. CDR3 length: 13 amino acids. Germline V gene lookup returns CDR1 SGHAT and CDR2 FQNNGV.

This clonotype was counted many times. The chain uses TRBV29-1 and TRBJ1-1; weak D call: TRBD1 (5 bases). Germline lookup yields CDR1 SQVTM and CDR2 ANQGSEA. V was pared by 3 bases and J by 11 bases, with 10 bases between. The CDR3 covers 10 residues. This CDR3 is CSVDQGSAFF. CDR3 in DNA: TGCAGCGTTGATCAGGGATCGGCTTTCTTT.

On this clonotype itself: Compared with germline, one end of the junction differs, possibly owing to a read error. The V call is TRBV11-2, the J call TRBJ2-1; 8 bases line up with TRBD2. This CDR3 spans 13 amino acids. Germline CDR1 and CDR2: SGHAT and FQNNGV. The CDR3 coding sequence is TGTGCCGACAGCTGGACTAGCCGGGCAGAGCAGCTCTTC. It codes for CADSWTSRAEQLF.

This clonotype was recorded at least ten times. This rearrangement joins TRBV12-3 or TRBV12-4 to TRBJ1-1, with D perhaps TRBD1 (5 bases). V was clipped by 4 bases and J by 2 bases, with 14 bases between them. The CDR3 runs 15 residues. CDR3 sequence: CASSWKTEINTEAFF. The CDR3 bases are TGTGCCAGCAGTTGGAAGACAGAAATTAACACTGAAGCTTTCTTT.

This clonotype was counted a single time. The chain is built from TRBV6-6 and TRBJ1-2; D possibly corresponds to TRBD1 (5 bases). Germline V gene data show CDR1 as MNHNY and CDR2 as SVGAGI (reference sequence). The ends were cut back, 10 bases at V and 8 bases at J, with 23 bases in the middle. The length of the CDR3 is 14 residues. The chain's CDR3 is CANSYSQGTNGYTF. The CDR3 DNA is TGTGCCAATAGTTACTCGCAGGGTACCAACGGCTACACCTTC.

This clonotype is classed as medium-sized. This chain links TRBV11-2 with TRBJ2-1; 7 bases map to TRBD2. This CDR3 is 16 amino acids long. Trimming at V came to 1 base and at J to 6 bases, leaving 9 bases not matched to a gene. Germline V CDR1 and CDR2: SGHAT, FQNNGV. The CDR3 sequence: CASSLAGGRTSNEQFF. Written as DNA, the CDR3 is TGTGCCAGCAGCTTAGCGGGCGGGAGAACTTCCAATGAGCAGTTCTTC.

This clonotype was detected a few times. A read error may explain this, as a much larger clone is one base away. The V gene is TRBV12-3 or TRBV12-4, the J gene TRBJ1-1, with D hard to call. V lost 7 bases to trimming and J lost 1 base, with 13 bases between them. The CDR3 is made up of 14 amino acids. The CDR3 region is CASIYQHPNTEAFF. The CDR3 DNA reads TGTGCCAGCATCTACCAGCACCCGAACACTGAAGCTTTCTTT.

A note on this clonotype: A read error may account for a junction end that differs from germline. The chain couples TRBV11-2 to TRBJ2-2; D gene unclear. The CDR3 runs to 15 residues. Germline V gene data show CDR1 as SGHAT and CDR2 as FQNNGV. The chain's CDR3 is CAGSSPQGPTGELFF. The CDR3 nucleotides are TGTGCCGGCAGCTCTCCGCAAGGACCGACTGGGGAGCTGTTTTTT.

The genes are TRBV7-3 and TRBJ2-1; tentative D call: TRBD1 (8 bases). Trimming took 5 bases from V and 10 from J, leaving 15 bases between them. Germline CDR1 reads SGHTA; CDR2 reads FQGTGA. The CDR3 totals 13 residues. The CDR3 DNA is TGTGCCAGCAGCCTCGGACAGGGAGGGGAGCAGTTCTTC. Residues: CASSLGQGGEQFF.

This clonotype was counted once. At one boundary the junction diverges from the germline segment, which might be a read error. V and J are TRBV30 and TRBJ2-6, with unresolved D. CDR1 is GTSNPN and CDR2 is SVGIG in the germline V gene (reference sequence). The CDR3 totals 15 residues. The CDR3 DNA is TGTGCCTGGAGTGTATTGGGAACTGGGGTCAACGTCCTGACTTTC. Protein: CAWSVLGTGVNVLTF.

At least ten counts were recorded for this clonotype. The J gene is TRBJ2-1, the V gene TRBV10-3; the D call may be TRBD1 or TRBD2 (5 bases each). CDR3 size: 15 residues. Germline V gene data show CDR1 as ENHRY and CDR2 as SYGVKD. V lost 2 bases and J lost 9, with 17 bases in between. The CDR3 DNA reads TGTGCCATCAGTGAGATGGGGGTAGGTTTGGGTGAGCAGTTCTTC. Protein sequence: CAISEMGVGLGEQFF.

The genes are TRBV7-9 and TRBJ1-1; D gene uncertain. V was pared by 6 bases and J by 3 bases, with 8 bases between. This CDR3 is 12 amino acids long. The germline V gene has CDR1 SEHNR and CDR2 FQNEAQ (reference sequence). The chain's CDR3 is CASRGGYTEAFF. DNA for the CDR3: TGTGCCAGCAGGGGAGGATACACTGAAGCTTTCTTT.

The V call is TRBV5-4, the J call TRBJ2-3; perhaps TRBD1 as D (6 bases). CDR1 and CDR2 from the germline V gene are SGHNT and YYREEE (reference sequence). V was clipped by 0 bases and J by 9 bases, with 20 bases between them. The CDR3 loop spans 16 amino acids. The CDR3 sequence: CASSLGGQSSTVTQYF. The CDR3 region has the DNA TGTGCCAGCAGCTTGGGAGGACAGTCTAGCACAGTCACGCAGTATTTT.

Of note for this clonotype: It is likely a read error, because the conserved phenylalanine at the end of the CDR3 is missing. The CDR3 is CSVVGTHEQFS. In DNA form, the CDR3 reads TGTAGCGTTGTCGGGACCCATGAGCAGTTCTCC. V and J are TRBV29-1 and TRBJ2-1; D assignment may be TRBD1 or TRBD2 (5 bases each). CDR1 and CDR2 from the germline V gene are SQVTM and ANQGSEA. The CDR3 is 11 residues long.

The chain couples TRBV21-1 to TRBJ1-3; the DNA was not used to check the table's D call, TRBD1. TRBV21-1 is classified as a pseudogene. The CDR3 runs to 17 residues. The CDR3 DNA reads TGTACCAGCAGCAAGCAGGGGGTTTTCAGTTCTGGAAACACCATATATTTT. Its translation: CTSSKQGVFSSGNTIYF.

The chain couples TRBV12-3 or TRBV12-4 to TRBJ1-2; 7 nucleotides match TRBD1. V lost 4 bases, J lost 11 bases, and 13 bases stayed unmatched. The CDR3 length is 14 residues. The CDR3 reads CASSSVTGFLGYTF. The CDR3 region has the DNA TGTGCCAGCAGTTCGGTGACAGGGTTCCTTGGTTACACCTTC.

This clonotype has at least ten counts. The chain is built from TRBV29-1 and TRBJ2-3, with TRBD2 matching over 7 bases. Germline V lookup: CDR1 SQVTM, CDR2 ANQGSEA. There are 15 residues in the CDR3. Trimming removed 4 bases from V and 2 bases from J; junction bases left unmatched: 9. The chain's CDR3 is CSVGGASGYTDTQYF. Written as DNA, the CDR3 is TGCAGCGTTGGCGGCGCTAGCGGATACACAGATACGCAGTATTTT.

This clonotype was observed once. A read error is likely, as this CDR3 ends without the conserved phenylalanine or tryptophan. The chain uses TRBV10-2 and TRBJ2-7; either TRBD1 or TRBD2 may fit D (5 bases each). Trimming took off 6 bases at V and 0 bases at J, with 18 bases between the two ends. Germline-derived CDR1 and CDR2 are WSHSY and SAAADI. This CDR3 is built from 16 residues. The CDR3 protein is CASRATGTNFSYEQYL. The CDR3 region has the DNA TGCGCCAGCAGAGCCACGGGGACCAACTTCTCCTACGAGCAGTACCTC.

In the case of this clonotype: A junction boundary mismatches the germline segment, possibly from a read error. The V call is TRBV11-2, the J call TRBJ2-1; 7 bases are a match to TRBD1. This CDR3 is 17 amino acids long. From germline, CDR1 is SGHAT and CDR2 FQNNGV. The CDR3 coding sequence is TGTGCCTGCAGTTTAACCCACGGACAGGTGTACAGGGGTGAGCAGTTCTTC. Protein product: CACSLTHGQVYRGEQFF.

This clonotype has ten or more counts. The chain recombines TRBV30 with TRBJ1-2, with TRBD1 matching over 9 bases. V gave up 4 bases and J gave up 6 bases; unmatched junction bases: 12. Germline values: CDR1 GTSNPN, CDR2 SVGIG (reference sequence). The CDR3 loop spans 15 amino acids. As DNA, the CDR3 is TGTGCCTGGAACCCCTTTGGGACAGGGTACAATGGCTACACCTTC. It translates to CAWNPFGTGYNGYTF.

Of note for this clonotype: One end of the junction fails to match germline, which may point to a read error. The chain uses TRBV30 and TRBJ1-4; D possibly corresponds to TRBD1 (5 bases). The CDR3 consists of 12 residues. Germline V gene data show CDR1 as GTSNPN and CDR2 as SVGIG (reference sequence). The DNA of the CDR3 is TGTGCCTTGAGTGCCCTTGGGGGACTTATGTTTTTT. Residues: CALSALGGLMFF.

Concerning this clonotype itself: Here the CDR3 omits its conserved ending phenylalanine or tryptophan, so a read error is the likely source. The V and J genes are TRBV6-5 and TRBJ2-1; D may be TRBD2 (7 bases). The V end was cut by 8 bases, the J end by 11 bases, with 19 bases between. Germline V gives CDR1 MNHEY, CDR2 SVGAGI. CDR3 length: 13 residues. CDR3: CASQRGGANKQFL. The CDR3 nucleotides are TGTGCCAGCCAAAGGGGGGGGGCTAATAAGCAGTTCTTA.

Of note for this clonotype: A much larger clonotype is one base distant, so this may be a read error. The genes are TRBV13 and TRBJ2-7; D remains ambiguous. Between the trimmed V and J ends, which lost 1 base and 6 bases, there was a span of 16 bases. This CDR3 comprises 15 residues. Germline loops: CDR1 PRHDT, CDR2 FYEKMQ (reference sequence). The CDR3 loop reads CASSLDRNENREQYF. The DNA for the CDR3 is TGTGCCAGCAGCTTAGATCGTAACGAGAATCGCGAGCAGTACTTC.

As for this clonotype: Germline and junction disagree at one end, which may indicate a read error. The V call is TRBV11-3, the J call TRBJ2-3; 8 nucleotides line up with TRBD1. The V gene's germline CDR1 is SGHNT and CDR2 YENEEA. The CDR3 is 16 amino acids. CDR3 sequence (DNA): TGTGCCATCAGCCCCCGACAGGGGTCAGGCATAGATACGCAGTATTTT. It encodes CAISPRQGSGIDTQYF. The full variable domain, completed using reference TRBV11-3 and TRBJ2-3, is EAGVVQSPRYKIIEKKQPVAFWCNPISGHNTLYWYLQNLGQGPELLIRYENEEAVDDSQLPKDRFSAERLKGVDSTLKIQPAELGDSAVYLCAISPRQGSGIDTQYFGPGTRLTVL.

A remark on this clonotype: This may stem from a read error, because a much larger clone lies one nucleotide away. This sequence joins TRBV28 and TRBJ2-7, with D hard to call. Trimming pared 4 bases from V and 8 bases from J, leaving 15 bases between. The CDR3 loop spans 13 amino acids. Germline V gene lookup returns CDR1 MDHEN and CDR2 SYDVKM. CDR3 amino acids: CASSSSPPTKQYF. The CDR3 DNA reads as TGTGCCAGCAGTTCAAGTCCTCCTACCAAGCAGTACTTC.

At least ten counts were recorded for this clonotype. The genes are TRBV6-1 and TRBJ2-1, with D perhaps matching TRBD1 or TRBD2 (5 bases each). Germline V gene lookup returns CDR1 MNHNS and CDR2 SASEGT. The CDR3 totals 13 residues. Between the trimmed V and J ends, which lost 4 bases and 5 bases, there was a span of 9 bases. This CDR3 is CASSGDLHNEQFF. In DNA, the CDR3 is TGTGCCAGCAGTGGGGACCTCCACAATGAGCAGTTCTTC.

A word on this clonotype: Its ends do not fully match the called genes, so a read error is possible. The chain uses TRBV4-2 and TRBJ2-7; either TRBD1 or TRBD2 may supply D (5 bases each). This CDR3 has 14 amino acids. Germline CDR1 reads LGHNA; CDR2 reads YNFKEQ. The CDR3 DNA follows: TGTGCCGGCAGCCAAGATGGGGGTAGTTACGAGCAGTACTTC. It encodes CAGSQDGGSYEQYF.